This T cell receptor (beta chain) was profiled in a study of blood T cells in healthy people across ages. Alongside a J-beta primer mix, a sample-barcoded 5' primer served in a second PCR lasting roughly 7 to 11 cycles. Every sample gave at least 2.5 million paired-end reads containing CDR3. TCRdb independently ran MiXCR on the 5' RACE reads; one entry per CDR3 protein. The table records approximately 1,700,000 distinct CDR3 sequences, about two fifths of them present only once. Germline V gene lookup returns CDR1 SGHKS and CDR2 YYEKEE (reference sequence). Trimming pared 3 bases from V and 0 bases from J, leaving 16 bases between. The CDR3 consists of 17 residues.

The sequence was obtained from a human donor in good health. J is TRBJ1-5 and V is TRBV5-5; a weak D match, TRBD1 (6 bases). The sample was blood. CDR3 region: CASSSGTSAYSNQPQHF. For the CDR3, the DNA is TGTGCCAGCAGCTCCGGGACATCCGCCTATAGCAATCAGCCCCAGCATTTT.